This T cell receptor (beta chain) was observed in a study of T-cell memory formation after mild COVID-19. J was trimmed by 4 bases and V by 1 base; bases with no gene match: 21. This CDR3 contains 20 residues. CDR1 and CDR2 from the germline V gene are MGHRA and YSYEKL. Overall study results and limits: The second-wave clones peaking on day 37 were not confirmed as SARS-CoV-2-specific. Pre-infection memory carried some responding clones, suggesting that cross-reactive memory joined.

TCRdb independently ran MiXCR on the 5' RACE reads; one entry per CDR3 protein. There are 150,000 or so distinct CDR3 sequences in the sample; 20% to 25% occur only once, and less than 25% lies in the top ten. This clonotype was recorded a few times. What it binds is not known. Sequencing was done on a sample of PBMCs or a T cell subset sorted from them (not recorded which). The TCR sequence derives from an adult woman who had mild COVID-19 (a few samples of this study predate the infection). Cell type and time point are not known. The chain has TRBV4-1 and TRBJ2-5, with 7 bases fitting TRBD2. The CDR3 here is CASSQADGGFLTPGIETQYF. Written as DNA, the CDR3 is TGCGCCAGCAGCCAAGCGGACGGGGGGTTCCTGACCCCTGGGATAGAGACCCAGTACTTC.